This TCR beta chain was sequenced in a study of CD8 T cells in ankylosing spondylitis. Findings and caveats of the study: Disease-linked clones were reportedly significantly enriched in matched ankylosing spondylitis synovial fluid. Ankylosing spondylitis blood seemed to carry a telltale TCR beta motif made of eight highly homologous variants.

CDR3 length: 16 amino acids. Germline lookup yields CDR1 LGHNA and CDR2 YNFKEQ. The ends lost 0 bases at V and 4 bases at J; junction bases unmatched: 1. Generation of TCR beta libraries employed quantitative 5'-RACE incorporating molecular barcodes. TCRdb reprocessed the 5' RACE reads via MiXCR and lists one record per CDR3 protein. The sample has approximately 220,000 distinct CDR3 sequences, about 26% seen once. Many counts were recorded for this clonotype. Its target is unknown. The clonotype comes from a male donor with ankylosing spondylitis or in good health (not recorded which). The source material was blood, either unsorted or a sorted T cell fraction (not recorded which). The chain has TRBV4-2 and TRBJ2-1; 12 nucleotides line up with TRBD2. The CDR3 bases are TGTGCCAGCAGCCAAGAGACTAGCGGGAGATACAATGAGCAGTTCTTC. Translation gives CASSQETSGRYNEQFF.